This paragraph reports one T cell receptor beta chain. What it binds is not known. Libraries were prepared by immunoSEQ multiplex PCR; TCRdb keeps only in-frame clonotypes and omits some of them. The sample holds about 110,000 clones; around 90% are singletons and the top ten take about 2%. V was clipped by 6 bases and J by 13 bases, with 16 bases between them. CDR3 size: 13 residues. Germline CDR1 reads MDHEN; CDR2 reads SYDVKM. These data come from a study of cytomegalovirus exposure and HLA in healthy donors. Findings of the study overall: The study designated about 180 TCR beta chains cytomegalovirus-associated. In vitro testing confirmed a few CMV-associated chains as specific for CMV antigens.

Source material: PBMCs. The rearrangement uses TRBV28 and TRBJ1-6; a weak D match, TRBD1 (5 bases). The receptor's source is a woman aged 18-29 years in good health and CMV-seropositive. CDR3 DNA sequence: TGTGCCAGCAGCATTGGCGGGGGGTCTCCCCTCCACTTT. It is translated as CASSIGGGSPLHF. Full variable domain (missing parts from reference TRBV28 and TRBJ1-6): DVKVTQSSRYLVKRTGEKVFLECVQDMDHENMFWYRQDPGLGLRLIYFSYDVKMKEKGDIPEGYSVSREKKERFSLILESASTNQTSMYLCASSIGGGSPLHFGNGTRLTVT.